Shown below are 5 T cell receptor beta chains from a single sample sequenced in a study of T cell changes during pregnancy in multiple sclerosis. Profiling relied on immunoSEQ multiplex PCR, and the TCRdb table lists in-frame clones only, not all of them. In the table there are tens of thousands of clones, 80% to 90% of which are singletons. This sample comprised peripheral blood, obtained in the first trimester of pregnancy. The origin of the receptors is a female donor in good health, enrolled as a control in a pregnancy study.

This chain joins TRBV4-2 and TRBJ2-7; the match to TRBD1 covers 10 bases. CDR1 is LGHNA and CDR2 is YNFKEQ in the germline V gene. The length of the CDR3 is 16 residues. Unmatched junction bases numbered 9, after V lost 4 bases and J lost 3 bases. CDR3 sequence: CASSPDWTGGLYEQYF. CDR3 DNA sequence: TGTGCCAGCAGCCCGGATTGGACAGGGGGACTCTACGAGCAGTACTTC.

The chain joins TRBV7-9 to TRBJ2-7, with 8 bases that match TRBD1. The V and J ends lost 4 bases and 4 bases, in that order; junction bases with no gene match: 9. The CDR3 extends over 15 amino acids. The germline CDR1 and CDR2 sequences are SEHNR and FQNEAQ (reference sequence). CDR3 region: CASSSTDRGAYEQYF. In DNA, the CDR3 is TGTGCCAGCAGCTCGACAGACAGGGGAGCGTACGAGCAGTACTTC.

This chain uses TRBV7-8 with TRBJ1-2; D is possibly TRBD1 (6 bases). Germline values: CDR1 SGHVS, CDR2 FQNEAQ. V dropped 5 bases and J dropped 6 bases, with 16 bases sitting between them. This CDR3 contains 14 residues. The CDR3 here is CASSPFRGGNGYTF. DNA for the CDR3: TGTGCCAGCAGCCCATTCCGCGGGGGCAATGGCTACACCTTC.

This clone was counted once. V and J are TRBV4-3 and TRBJ2-1, with D possibly matching TRBD2 (6 bases). V was pared by 4 bases and J by 7 bases, with 17 bases between. CDR3 size: 15 residues. Germline CDR1 reads LGHNA; CDR2 reads YSLEER. The CDR3 loop reads CASSPTSRAKNEQFF. The CDR3 DNA is TGCGCCAGCAGCCCGACTAGTCGGGCTAAGAATGAGCAGTTCTTC.

The chain links TRBV10-3 to TRBJ1-1, with D possibly TRBD1 on 6 matching bases. V lost 0 bases and J lost 5, with 16 bases in between. The CDR3 runs to 16 residues. The V gene's germline CDR1 is ENHRY and CDR2 SYGVKD. CDR3 bases: TGTGCCATCAGTGAGTCGATGGGGGCGGGGGGGACTGAAGCTTTCTTT. Translated, it gives CAISESMGAGGTEAFF.